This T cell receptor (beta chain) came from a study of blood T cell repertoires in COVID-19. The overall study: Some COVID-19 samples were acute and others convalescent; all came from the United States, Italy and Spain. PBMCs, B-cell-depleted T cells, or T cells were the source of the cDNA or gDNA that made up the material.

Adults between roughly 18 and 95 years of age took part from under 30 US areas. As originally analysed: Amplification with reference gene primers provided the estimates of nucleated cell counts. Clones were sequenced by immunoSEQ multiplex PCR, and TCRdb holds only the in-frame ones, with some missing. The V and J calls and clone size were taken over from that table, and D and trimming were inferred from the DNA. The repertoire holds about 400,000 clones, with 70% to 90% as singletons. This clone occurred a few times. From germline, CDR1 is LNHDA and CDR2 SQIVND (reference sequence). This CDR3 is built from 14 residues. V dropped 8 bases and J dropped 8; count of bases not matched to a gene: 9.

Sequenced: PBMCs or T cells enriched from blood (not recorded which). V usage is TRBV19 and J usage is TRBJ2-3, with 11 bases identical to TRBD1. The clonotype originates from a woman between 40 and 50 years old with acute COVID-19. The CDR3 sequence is CASFPGQGGGTQYF. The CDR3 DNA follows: TGTGCCAGTTTCCCGGGACAGGGGGGAGGTACGCAGTATTTT.